This T cell receptor (beta chain) comes out of a study of blood T cell repertoires in COVID-19. Overall study context: Acute-phase and convalescent COVID-19 samples originated in the United States, Italy and Spain. Sources were T cells, B-cell-depleted T cells, or PBMCs; the material itself was cDNA or gDNA.

Symptom resolution, clearance, or two negative PCRs marked the recovered donors of Cohort 3. Authors' methods: From reference gene primer amplification, estimates of nucleated cell counts were derived. Generated by immunoSEQ multiplex PCR, the TCRdb table keeps only in-frame clones and is missing some. From that table come the V and J calls and clone size; the DNA was used to work out D and trimming. The data hold around 380,000 clones, with about 89% observed a single time. With 2 bases clipped from V and 3 bases from J, the junction kept 6 bases outside the gene matches. The CDR3 spans 15 residues. CDR1 KGHSH and CDR2 LQKENI come from the germline V gene.

Sequencing input: PBMCs or T cells enriched from blood (not recorded which). This TCR derives from a man in his thirties or forties who had recovered from COVID-19. This chain joins TRBV18 and TRBJ2-7; TRBD1 aligns across 8 bases. CDR3 amino acids: CASSPGTGGRYEQYF. In DNA form, the CDR3 reads TGTGCCAGCTCACCAGGGACAGGTGGGCGCTACGAGCAGTACTTC.